These 26 T cell receptor beta chains were sequenced from one sample in a study of PD-1 blockade in classical Hodgkin lymphoma. Produced via immunoSEQ multiplex PCR; TCRdb's table is partial and in-frame only. The table includes 35,000 to 50,000 clones, 60% to 75% detected once. Time point described: cycle 4 day 1 (C4D1), after about 6 weeks of nivolumab. All the patients suffered relapse after autologous stem cell transplantation, and brentuximab vedotin exposure differed. This specimen consisted of peripheral blood mononuclear cells (PBMCs), obtained before the fourth cycle of nivolumab. The receptors derive from a human donor with classical Hodgkin lymphoma.

The rearrangement links TRBV2 to TRBJ2-7, with 7 bases aligning to TRBD2. CDR3 length equals 12 residues. Germline CDR1 is SNHLY and CDR2 is FYNNEI. The J segment lost 1 base and the V segment lost 8 bases, leaving 2 bases of the junction unmatched. For the CDR3, the DNA is TGTGCCAGCGGACTAGGGTCCTACGAGCAGTACTTC. Translating gives CASGLGSYEQYF.

The chain recombines TRBV7-3 with TRBJ2-5; 8 positions agree with TRBD2. The CDR3 extends over 16 amino acids. V gave up 4 bases and J gave up 2 bases; unmatched junction bases: 9. Germline loops: CDR1 SGHTA, CDR2 FQGTGA. CDR3 residues: CASSSGASGPQETQYF. In nucleotides, the CDR3 is TGTGCCAGCAGCTCGGGGGCTAGCGGGCCTCAAGAGACCCAGTACTTC.

The rearrangement uses TRBV27 and TRBJ1-2; 7 bases align to TRBD1. The CDR3 extends over 14 amino acids. V lost 1 base and J lost 7; bases outside the gene matches: 6. Germline loops: CDR1 MNHEY, CDR2 SMNVEV (reference sequence). This CDR3 reads CASSLFEGASGYTF. The CDR3 DNA sequence: TGTGCCAGCAGTTTATTCGAGGGGGCAAGTGGCTACACCTTC.

This clone was seen a handful of times. The genes are TRBV28 and TRBJ1-1, with TRBD1 as a possible D gene (6 bases). The V gene's germline CDR1 is MDHEN and CDR2 SYDVKM. CDR3 length equals 14 residues. Trimming removed 3 bases at V and 1 base at J, with 9 bases between. CDR3 nucleotides: TGTGCCAGCAGTTTCTTGACAGGGAACACTGAAGCTTTCTTT. Protein: CASSFLTGNTEAFF.

V gene TRBV30 combines with J gene TRBJ2-2; D gene ambiguous. The CDR3 runs to 13 residues. The germline gives CDR1 GTSNPN, CDR2 SVGIG (reference sequence). V lost 7 bases, J lost 6 bases, and 15 bases lay in between. The CDR3 region has the DNA TGTGCCTATTCCTTCAGAGTAGCCGGGGAGCTGTTTTTT. This sequence encodes CAYSFRVAGELFF.

This clone has just one count. V usage is TRBV4-3 and J usage is TRBJ2-3; D not certain. V was clipped by 0 bases and J by 0 bases, with 7 bases between them. Germline CDR1 LGHNA, CDR2 YSLEER. This CDR3 spans 15 amino acids. DNA of the CDR3: TGCGCCAGCAGCCAAGAGCCTAGTAGCACAGATACGCAGTATTTT. Translation gives CASSQEPSSTDTQYF.

The chain joins TRBV7-2 to TRBJ2-5, with TRBD1 matching 8 bases. The germline V gene encodes CDR1 SGHTA and CDR2 FQGNSA. This CDR3 comprises 14 residues. V lost 1 base to trimming and J lost 5 bases; unmatched junction nucleotides: 3. The CDR3 here is CASSLGTGFETQYF. CDR3 nucleotides: TGTGCCAGCAGCTTAGGGACAGGGTTCGAGACCCAGTACTTC.

The chain links TRBV7-2 to TRBJ1-5, with D possibly being TRBD1 (6 bases). Trimming left V 5 bases short and J 4 bases short, with 15 bases between. Germline V gene sequence: CDR1 SGHTA, CDR2 FQGNSA. This CDR3 contains 15 residues. CDR3 sequence: CASSASGTLNQPQHF. CDR3 nucleotide sequence: TGTGCCAGCAGCGCGTCCGGGACACTAAATCAGCCCCAGCATTTT.

The CDR3 here is CASSESTSPNTEAFF. DNA of the CDR3: TGCGCCAGCAGTGAGTCGACGAGCCCGAACACTGAAGCTTTCTTT. This chain uses TRBV10-2 with TRBJ1-1; D gene unclear. The CDR3 length is 15 residues. V lost 0 bases to trimming and J lost 1 base, with 9 bases between them. CDR1 WSHSY and CDR2 SAAADI come from the germline V gene.

The gene calls are TRBV7-3 and TRBJ2-7; 8 bases map to TRBD1. V lost 5 bases to trimming and J lost 7 bases; unmatched junction nucleotides: 16. The CDR3 has 16 residues. The germline gives CDR1 SGHTA, CDR2 FQGTGA. The CDR3 DNA is TGTGCCAGCAGCCCAAGGACAGGGTTTACTCCTGAGGAGCAGTACTTC. Its protein product is CASSPRTGFTPEEQYF. Full variable domain (remainder filled in from reference TRBV7-3 and TRBJ2-7): GAGVSQTPSNKVTEKGKYVELRCDPISGHTALYWYRQSLGQGPEFLIYFQGTGAADDSGLPNDRFFAVRPEGSVSTLKIQRTERGDSAVYLCASSPRTGFTPEEQYFGPGTRLTVT.

The chain employs TRBV18 and TRBJ2-7; 7 bases are a match to TRBD1. Germline CDR1 and CDR2: KGHSH and LQKENI. The V and J ends lost 2 bases and 1 base, in that order; junction bases with no gene match: 2. This CDR3 region has 14 residues. The CDR3 is CASSPDRESYEQYF. The CDR3 region has the DNA TGTGCCAGCTCACCAGACAGGGAATCCTACGAGCAGTACTTC.

The rearrangement uses TRBV5-4 and TRBJ2-2, with 10 bases identical to TRBD2. The CDR3 spans 17 residues. Germline V gene sequence: CDR1 SGHNT, CDR2 YYREEE (reference sequence). V shed 4 bases, J shed 3 bases, and the junction held 9 bases outside the gene matches. The CDR3 loop reads CASSPGERGGDTGELFF. Here the CDR3 DNA reads TGTGCCAGCAGCCCGGGCGAGCGGGGGGGCGACACCGGGGAGCTGTTTTTT.

This CDR3 reads CSVTLNSNQPQHF. Here the CDR3 DNA reads TGCAGCGTCACACTTAATAGCAATCAGCCCCAGCATTTT. The chain recombines TRBV29-1 with TRBJ1-5; D is unresolved. The V end lost 6 bases, the J end lost 0 bases, and 9 bases lay between the germline ends. Germline V gene sequence: CDR1 SQVTM, CDR2 ANQGSEA. This CDR3 spans 13 amino acids.

The CDR3: CASSLAGVGTDTQYF. CDR3 DNA: TGTGCCAGCAGCTTAGCGGGAGTGGGCACAGATACGCAGTATTTT. The V gene is TRBV7-2, the J gene TRBJ2-3; tentatively, D is TRBD2 (5 bases). CDR1 and CDR2 from the germline V gene are SGHTA and FQGNSA. The CDR3 has 15 residues. V shed 0 bases and J shed 1 base, with 8 bases lying between them.

CDR3 sequence (DNA): TGTGCCAGCAGCCCGGACCCCTTAGCCAAAAACATTCAGTACTTC. Translation gives CASSPDPLAKNIQYF. The chain joins TRBV9 to TRBJ2-4; D gene unclear. The length of the CDR3 is 15 residues. Germline V gene lookup returns CDR1 SGDLS and CDR2 YYNGEE. V lost 4 bases and J lost 0, with 11 bases in between. Full variable domain (missing parts from reference TRBV9 and TRBJ2-4): DSGVTQTPKHLITATGQRVTLRCSPRSGDLSVYWYQQSLDQGLQFLIQYYNGEERAKGNILERFSAQQFPDLHSELNLSSLELGDSALYFCASSPDPLAKNIQYFGAGTRLSVL.

V usage is TRBV19 and J usage is TRBJ1-2; perhaps TRBD1 as D (5 bases). Trimming left V 7 bases short and J 1 base short, with 19 bases between. From germline, CDR1 is LNHDA and CDR2 SQIVND (reference sequence). CDR3 length: 16 amino acids. CDR3 region: CASKRQGKSFNYGYTF. The CDR3 nucleotides are TGTGCCAGTAAAAGGCAGGGAAAGTCTTTTAACTATGGCTACACCTTC.

With regard to this clone: The same CDR3 also results from other DNA sequences found in this sample. The V gene is TRBV5-1, the J gene TRBJ2-1; a possible D gene is TRBD2 (6 bases). V lost 0 bases to trimming and J lost 0 bases, with 10 bases between them. The CDR3 has 16 amino acids. Germline CDR1 and CDR2: SGHRS and YFSETQ. The CDR3 DNA follows: TGCGCCAGCAGCTTGGAACGGGGGAGCTCCTACAATGAGCAGTTCTTC. Its translation is CASSLERGSSYNEQFF.

This chain uses TRBV4-2 with TRBJ2-1; 11 nucleotides match TRBD2. The CDR3 runs to 16 residues. The V gene end was trimmed by 0 bases and the J gene end by 8 bases; junction bases not matched to a gene: 6. Germline V lookup: CDR1 LGHNA, CDR2 YNFKEQ. CDR3 residues: CASSQEVAGGRDEQFF. The CDR3 nucleotides read TGTGCCAGCAGCCAAGAGGTAGCGGGAGGGCGGGATGAGCAGTTCTTC.

This clone was seen only once. The chain recombines TRBV7-8 with TRBJ2-3; the match to TRBD2 covers 9 bases. J gave up 2 bases and V 5 bases, and 5 bases lay outside the gene matches. This CDR3 is 15 amino acids long. CDR1 is SGHVS and CDR2 is FQNEAQ in the germline V gene. The CDR3 DNA reads TGTGCCAGCAGCACGGCGGGAGGGTACACAGATACGCAGTATTTT. It encodes CASSTAGGYTDTQYF.

The chain has TRBV27 and TRBJ2-2, with 9 nucleotides matching TRBD1. This CDR3 has 16 residues. V shed 10 bases, J shed 4 bases, and the junction held 13 bases outside the gene matches. CDR1 and CDR2 (germline): MNHEY, SMNVEV (reference sequence). CDR3 sequence: CATKSSGTGSTGELFF. The CDR3, as DNA: TGTGCCACCAAAAGTTCAGGGACAGGGTCCACCGGGGAGCTGTTTTTT.

The chain couples TRBV13 to TRBJ1-1, with D unresolved. V lost 5 bases and J 1 base, leaving 11 bases between the germline ends. From germline, CDR1 is PRHDT and CDR2 FYEKMQ (reference sequence). The CDR3 is 14 residues long. The CDR3 DNA is TGTGCCAGCAGCCCGGGGTCCCCGAACACTGAAGCTTTCTTT. Its translation is CASSPGSPNTEAFF. Drawing the rest from reference TRBV13 and TRBJ1-1, the complete variable domain is AAGVIQSPRHLIKEKRETATLKCYPIPRHDTVYWYQQGPGQDPQFLISFYEKMQSDKGSIPDRFSAQQFSDYHSELNMSSLELGDSALYFCASSPGSPNTEAFFGQGTRLTVV.

V usage is TRBV11-3 and J usage is TRBJ2-3, with D hard to call. Germline V CDR1 and CDR2: SGHNT, YENEEA. The CDR3 loop spans 14 amino acids. The V gene lost 2 bases and the J gene lost 0 bases, with 6 bases spanning the gap. CDR3 DNA: TGTGCCAGCAGCTTAACGGCTAGCACAGATACGCAGTATTTT. Protein: CASSLTASTDTQYF.

This clone was seen a few times. The chain recombines TRBV7-9 with TRBJ2-7; TRBD1 matches at 7 bases. After removal of 3 bases from V and 5 bases from J, the junction contained 7 bases not matched to a gene. CDR1 and CDR2 from the germline V gene are SEHNR and FQNEAQ (reference sequence). CDR3 size: 14 residues. The CDR3, as DNA: TGTGCCAGCAGCTTGACAGGGATTCAGGACGAGCAGTACTTC. It encodes CASSLTGIQDEQYF.

V gene TRBV5-4 combines with J gene TRBJ2-1; 7 bases map to TRBD2. The CDR3 loop spans 14 amino acids. Germline assignment: CDR1 SGHNT and CDR2 YYREEE (reference sequence). J was trimmed by 4 bases and V by 4 bases; bases with no gene match: 5. This chain's CDR3 is CASSDGTKYNEQFF. The CDR3, as DNA: TGTGCCAGCAGCGACGGGACTAAATACAATGAGCAGTTCTTC.

The gene calls are TRBV9 and TRBJ2-5; TRBD2 matches at 7 bases. Germline loops: CDR1 SGDLS, CDR2 YYNGEE. J was trimmed by 1 base and V by 3 bases; bases with no gene match: 12. The CDR3 sequence is 17 residues long. The CDR3: CASSGRGIAGRQETQYF. DNA of the CDR3: TGTGCCAGCAGCGGGCGCGGGATAGCGGGCCGCCAAGAGACCCAGTACTTC.

This chain connects TRBV18 to TRBJ1-1, with 8 bases aligning to TRBD1. V was clipped by 4 bases and J by 1 base; unmatched bases: 11. The germline gives CDR1 KGHSH, CDR2 LQKENI. The CDR3 is 17 amino acids. CDR3 nucleotide sequence: TGTGCCAGCTCACGGACAGGGTTGATGGCTGAGAACACTGAAGCTTTCTTT. Translation: CASSRTGLMAENTEAFF.